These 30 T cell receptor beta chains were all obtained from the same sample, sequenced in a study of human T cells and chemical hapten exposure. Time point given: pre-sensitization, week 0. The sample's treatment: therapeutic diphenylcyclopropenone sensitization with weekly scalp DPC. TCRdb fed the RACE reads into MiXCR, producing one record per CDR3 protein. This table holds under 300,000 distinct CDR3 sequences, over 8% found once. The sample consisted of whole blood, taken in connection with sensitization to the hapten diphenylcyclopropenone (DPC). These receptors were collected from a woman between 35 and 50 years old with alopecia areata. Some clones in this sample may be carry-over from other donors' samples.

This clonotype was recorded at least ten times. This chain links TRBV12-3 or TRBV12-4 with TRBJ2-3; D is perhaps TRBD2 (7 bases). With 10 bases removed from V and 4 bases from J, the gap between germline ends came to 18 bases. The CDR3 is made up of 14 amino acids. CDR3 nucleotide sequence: TGTGCCACCCTCGGGGGGCTTTCTTCAGATACGCAGTATTTT. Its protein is CATLGGLSSDTQYF.

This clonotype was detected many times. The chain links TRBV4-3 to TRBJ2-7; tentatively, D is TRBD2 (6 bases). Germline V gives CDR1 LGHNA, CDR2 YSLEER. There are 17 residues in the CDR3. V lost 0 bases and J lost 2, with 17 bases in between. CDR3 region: CASSQDNGGGFPYEQYF. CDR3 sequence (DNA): TGCGCCAGCAGCCAAGATAACGGGGGTGGGTTCCCCTACGAGCAGTACTTC.

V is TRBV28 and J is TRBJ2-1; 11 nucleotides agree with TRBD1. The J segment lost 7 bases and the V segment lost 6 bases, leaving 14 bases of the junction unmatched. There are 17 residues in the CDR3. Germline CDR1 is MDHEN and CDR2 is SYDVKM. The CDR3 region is CASRYLLPGQGVNEQFF. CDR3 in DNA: TGTGCCAGCAGATACCTTTTACCGGGACAGGGGGTAAATGAGCAGTTCTTC.

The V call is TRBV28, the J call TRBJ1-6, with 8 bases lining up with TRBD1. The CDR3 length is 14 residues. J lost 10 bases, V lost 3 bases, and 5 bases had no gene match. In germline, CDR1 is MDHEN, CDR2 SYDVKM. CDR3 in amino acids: CASSLFRGQSPLHF. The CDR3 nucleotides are TGTGCCAGCAGTTTGTTCAGGGGGCAATCACCCCTCCACTTT.

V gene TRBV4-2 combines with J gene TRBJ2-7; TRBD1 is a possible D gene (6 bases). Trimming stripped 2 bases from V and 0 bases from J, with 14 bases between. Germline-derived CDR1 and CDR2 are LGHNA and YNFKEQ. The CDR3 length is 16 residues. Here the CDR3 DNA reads TGTGCCAGCAGCCAAAATACCGGGACACACTCCTACGAGCAGTACTTC. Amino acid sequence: CASSQNTGTHSYEQYF.

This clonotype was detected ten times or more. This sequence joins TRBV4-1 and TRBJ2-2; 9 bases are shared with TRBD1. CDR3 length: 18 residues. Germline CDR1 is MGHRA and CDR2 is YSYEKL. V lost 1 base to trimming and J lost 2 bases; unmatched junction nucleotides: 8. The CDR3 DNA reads TGCGCCAGCAGCCAAGCCTTCCGACAGGGGGTTAACACCGGGGAGCTGTTTTTT. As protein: CASSQAFRQGVNTGELFF.

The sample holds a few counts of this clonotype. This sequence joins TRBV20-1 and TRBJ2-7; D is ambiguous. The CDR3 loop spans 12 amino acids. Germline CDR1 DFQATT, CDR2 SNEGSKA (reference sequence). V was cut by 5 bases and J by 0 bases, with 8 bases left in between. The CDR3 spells CSALTRSYEQYF. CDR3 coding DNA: TGCAGTGCTTTGACACGCTCCTACGAGCAGTACTTC.

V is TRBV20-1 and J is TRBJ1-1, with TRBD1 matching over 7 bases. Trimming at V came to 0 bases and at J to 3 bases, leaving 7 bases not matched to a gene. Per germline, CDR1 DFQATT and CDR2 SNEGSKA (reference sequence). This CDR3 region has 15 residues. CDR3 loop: CSARDPLTGDTEAFF. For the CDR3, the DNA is TGCAGTGCTAGAGATCCTCTCACAGGGGACACTGAAGCTTTCTTT.

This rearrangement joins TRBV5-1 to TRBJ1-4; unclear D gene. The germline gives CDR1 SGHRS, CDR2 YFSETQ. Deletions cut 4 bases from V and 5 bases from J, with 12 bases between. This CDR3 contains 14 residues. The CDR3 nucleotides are TGCGCCAGCAGCCATGGGTCGAGCAATGAAAAACTGTTTTTT. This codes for CASSHGSSNEKLFF.

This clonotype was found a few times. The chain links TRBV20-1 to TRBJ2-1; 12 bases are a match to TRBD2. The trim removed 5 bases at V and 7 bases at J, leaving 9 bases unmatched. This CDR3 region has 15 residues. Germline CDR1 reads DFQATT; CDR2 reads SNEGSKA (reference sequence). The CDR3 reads CSAPRNLAGGNEQFF. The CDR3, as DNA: TGCAGTGCTCCTCGAAACCTAGCGGGAGGGAATGAGCAGTTCTTC.

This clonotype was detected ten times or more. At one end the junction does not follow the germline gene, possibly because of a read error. In DNA form, the CDR3 reads TGTGCCAGCAATCCGGGACAGTCCTCCGAGCAGTACTTC. It translates to CASNPGQSSEQYF. This chain uses TRBV27 with TRBJ2-7; 7 bases are shared with TRBD1. Germline lookup yields CDR1 MNHEY and CDR2 SMNVEV (reference sequence). There are 13 residues in the CDR3.

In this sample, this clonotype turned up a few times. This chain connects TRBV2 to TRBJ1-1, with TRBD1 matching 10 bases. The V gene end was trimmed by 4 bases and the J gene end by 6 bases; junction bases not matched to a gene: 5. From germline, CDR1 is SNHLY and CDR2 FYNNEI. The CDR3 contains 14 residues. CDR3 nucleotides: TGTGCCAGCAGTGGGGACAGGGGAATCTCTGAAGCTTTCTTT. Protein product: CASSGDRGISEAFF.

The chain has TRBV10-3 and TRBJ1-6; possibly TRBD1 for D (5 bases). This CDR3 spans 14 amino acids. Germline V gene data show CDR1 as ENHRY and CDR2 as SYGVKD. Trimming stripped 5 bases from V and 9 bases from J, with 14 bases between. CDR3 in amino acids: CAISTGTESSPLHF. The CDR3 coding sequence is TGTGCCATCAGTACCGGGACGGAGAGTTCACCCCTCCACTTT.

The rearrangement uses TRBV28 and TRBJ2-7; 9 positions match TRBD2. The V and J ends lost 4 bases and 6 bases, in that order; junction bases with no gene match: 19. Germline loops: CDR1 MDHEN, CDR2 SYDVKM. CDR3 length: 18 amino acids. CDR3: CASSSPIGAGGPSGEQYF. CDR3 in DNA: TGTGCCAGCAGTTCACCCATTGGCGCGGGAGGGCCCTCCGGCGAGCAGTACTTC. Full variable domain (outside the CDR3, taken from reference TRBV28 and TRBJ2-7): DVKVTQSSRYLVKRTGEKVFLECVQDMDHENMFWYRQDPGLGLRLIYFSYDVKMKEKGDIPEGYSVSREKKERFSLILESASTNQTSMYLCASSSPIGAGGPSGEQYFGPGTRLTVT.

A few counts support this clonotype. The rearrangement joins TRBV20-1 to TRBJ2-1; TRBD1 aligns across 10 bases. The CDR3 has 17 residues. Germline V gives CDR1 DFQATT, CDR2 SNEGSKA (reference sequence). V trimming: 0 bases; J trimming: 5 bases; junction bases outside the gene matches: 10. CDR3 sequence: CSARDLLRDRGDNEQFF. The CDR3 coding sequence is TGCAGTGCTAGAGACCTCCTCCGGGACAGGGGAGACAATGAGCAGTTCTTC.

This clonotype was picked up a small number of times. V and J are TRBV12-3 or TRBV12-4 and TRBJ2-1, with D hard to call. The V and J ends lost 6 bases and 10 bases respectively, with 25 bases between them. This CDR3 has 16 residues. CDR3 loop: CASSNVGQPGKMEQFF. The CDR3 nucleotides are TGTGCCAGCAGCAACGTAGGGCAGCCTGGTAAGATGGAGCAGTTCTTC.

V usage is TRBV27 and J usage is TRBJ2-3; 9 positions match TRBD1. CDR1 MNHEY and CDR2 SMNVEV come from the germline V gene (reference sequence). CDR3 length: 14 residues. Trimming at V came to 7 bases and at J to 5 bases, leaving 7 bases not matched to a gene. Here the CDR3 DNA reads TGTGCCAGCACTCGGACAGGGGTGGTAGATACGCAGTATTTT. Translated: CASTRTGVVDTQYF.

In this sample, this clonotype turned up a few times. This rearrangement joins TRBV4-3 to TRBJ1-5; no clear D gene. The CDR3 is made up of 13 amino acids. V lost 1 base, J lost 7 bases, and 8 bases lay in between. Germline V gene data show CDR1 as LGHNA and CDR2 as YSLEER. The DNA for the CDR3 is TGCGCCAGCAGCCAAGCCGCGGGCCAGCCCCAGCATTTT. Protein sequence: CASSQAAGQPQHF.

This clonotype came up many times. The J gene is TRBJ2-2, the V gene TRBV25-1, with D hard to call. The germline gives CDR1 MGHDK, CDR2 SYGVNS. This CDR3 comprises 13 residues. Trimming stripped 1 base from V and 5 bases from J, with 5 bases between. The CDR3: CASSELGTGELFF. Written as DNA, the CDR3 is TGTGCCAGCAGTGAATTGGGGACCGGGGAGCTGTTTTTT.

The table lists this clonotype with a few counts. The CDR3 DNA is TGTGCCAGCAGTCCGGGATCTAGCGGGTATGGCACCGGGGAGCTGTTTTTT. Encoded protein: CASSPGSSGYGTGELFF. The chain uses TRBV28 and TRBJ2-2, with 8 bases fitting TRBD2. V lost 5 bases to trimming and J lost 4 bases; unmatched junction nucleotides: 12. The CDR3 is 17 residues long. Germline CDR1 is MDHEN and CDR2 is SYDVKM.

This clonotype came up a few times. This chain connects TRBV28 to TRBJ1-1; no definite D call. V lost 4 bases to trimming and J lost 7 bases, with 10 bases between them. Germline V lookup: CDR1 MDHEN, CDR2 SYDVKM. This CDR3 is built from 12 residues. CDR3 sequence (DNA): TGTGCCAGCAGTTCGGATGGGTATGAAGCTTTCTTT. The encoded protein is CASSSDGYEAFF. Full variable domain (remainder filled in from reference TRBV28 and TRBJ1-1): DVKVTQSSRYLVKRTGEKVFLECVQDMDHENMFWYRQDPGLGLRLIYFSYDVKMKEKGDIPEGYSVSREKKERFSLILESASTNQTSMYLCASSSDGYEAFFGQGTRLTVV.

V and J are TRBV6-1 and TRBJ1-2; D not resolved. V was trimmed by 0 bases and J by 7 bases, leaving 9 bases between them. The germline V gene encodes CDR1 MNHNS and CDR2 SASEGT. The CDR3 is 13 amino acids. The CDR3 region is CASSEARERGYTF. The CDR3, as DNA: TGTGCCAGCAGTGAAGCGAGGGAGCGTGGCTACACCTTC.

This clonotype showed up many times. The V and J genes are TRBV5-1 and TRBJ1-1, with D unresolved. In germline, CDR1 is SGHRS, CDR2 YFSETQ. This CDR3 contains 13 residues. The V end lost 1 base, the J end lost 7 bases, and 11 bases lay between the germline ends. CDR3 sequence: CASSLSRTSEAFF. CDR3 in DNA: TGCGCCAGCAGCTTGTCCAGAACCAGTGAAGCTTTCTTT.

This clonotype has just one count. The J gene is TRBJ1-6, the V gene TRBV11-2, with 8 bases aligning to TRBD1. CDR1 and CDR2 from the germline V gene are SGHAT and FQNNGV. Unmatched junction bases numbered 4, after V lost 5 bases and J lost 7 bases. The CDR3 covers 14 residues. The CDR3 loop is CASSPRTGNSPLHF. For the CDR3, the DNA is TGTGCCAGCAGCCCCCGGACAGGGAATTCACCCCTCCACTTT.

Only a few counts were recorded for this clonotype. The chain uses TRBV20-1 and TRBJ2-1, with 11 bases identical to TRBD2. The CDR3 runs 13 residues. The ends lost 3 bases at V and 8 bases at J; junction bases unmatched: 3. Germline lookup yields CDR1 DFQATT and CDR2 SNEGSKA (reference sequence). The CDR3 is CSASSGRGDEQFF. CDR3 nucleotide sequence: TGCAGTGCTAGTAGCGGGAGGGGGGATGAGCAGTTCTTC.

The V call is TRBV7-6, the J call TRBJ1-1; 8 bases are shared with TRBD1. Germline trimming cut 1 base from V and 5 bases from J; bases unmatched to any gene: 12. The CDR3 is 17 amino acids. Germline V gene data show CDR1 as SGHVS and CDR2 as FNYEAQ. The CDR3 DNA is TGTGCCAGCAGCTTAGGGTCCAGCGGGACAGGCGTAACTGAAGCTTTCTTT. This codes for CASSLGSSGTGVTEAFF. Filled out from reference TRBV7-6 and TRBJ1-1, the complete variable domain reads GAGVSQSPRYKVTKRGQDVALRCDPISGHVSLYWYRQALGQGPEFLTYFNYEAQQDKSGLPNDRFSAERPEGSISTLTIQRTEQRDSAMYRCASSLGSSGTGVTEAFFGQGTRLTVV.

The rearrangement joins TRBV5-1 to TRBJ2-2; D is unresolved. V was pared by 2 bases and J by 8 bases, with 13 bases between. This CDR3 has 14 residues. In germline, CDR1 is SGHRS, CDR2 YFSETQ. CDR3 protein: CASSFIPGTGELFF. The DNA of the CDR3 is TGCGCCAGCAGCTTTATACCCGGTACAGGGGAGCTGTTTTTT.

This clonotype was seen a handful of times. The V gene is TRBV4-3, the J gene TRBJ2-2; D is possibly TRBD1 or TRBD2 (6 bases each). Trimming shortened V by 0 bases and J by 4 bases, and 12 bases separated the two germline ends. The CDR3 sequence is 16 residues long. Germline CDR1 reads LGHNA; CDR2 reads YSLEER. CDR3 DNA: TGCGCCAGCAGCCAAGATAGAGGGGGGTCCACCGGGGAGCTGTTTTTT. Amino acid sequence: CASSQDRGGSTGELFF.

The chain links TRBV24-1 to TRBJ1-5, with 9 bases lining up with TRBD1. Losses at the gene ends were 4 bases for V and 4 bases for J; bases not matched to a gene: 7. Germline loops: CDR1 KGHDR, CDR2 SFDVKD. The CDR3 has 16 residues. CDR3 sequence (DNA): TGTGCCACCAGTGAGCCTGGACAGGGGTTGAATCAGCCCCAGCATTTT. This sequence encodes CATSEPGQGLNQPQHF.

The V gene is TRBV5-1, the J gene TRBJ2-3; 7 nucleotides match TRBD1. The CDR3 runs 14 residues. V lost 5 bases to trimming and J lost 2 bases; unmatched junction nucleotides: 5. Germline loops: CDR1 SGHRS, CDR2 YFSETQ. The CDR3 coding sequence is TGCGCCAGCAGGTCACAGGGGCTCACAGATACGCAGTATTTT. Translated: CASRSQGLTDTQYF.